This T cell receptor beta chain originates from a study of blood T cells in healthy people across ages. The study's findings and limits: Shifts in expanded clonotypes may have been confounded by donor CMV status, which was unknown. Naive T cell percentage showed a strong correlation with TCR beta diversity.

As concerns this clonotype: Its antigen remains unknown.

Primed by a sample-barcoded 5' primer and a J-beta primer mix, a second PCR proceeded for 7 to 11 cycles. MiXCR was run by TCRdb on the 5' RACE reads, yielding one entry per CDR3 protein. In the table there are fewer than 2,000,000 distinct CDR3 sequences, 30% to 40% of which are singletons. Germline-derived CDR1 and CDR2 are LGHDT and YNNKEL (reference sequence). This CDR3 comprises 15 residues. The authors extracted at least 5 micrograms of total RNA per sample. The sequencing input was blood. The gene calls are TRBV3-1 and TRBJ2-7; 7 positions match TRBD2. The end of the DNA fits TRBJ2-5 better, so the J call may be wrong. The source is a woman in her 30s in good health. CDR3 region: CASSQTTSRFETQYF. As DNA, the CDR3 is TGTGCCAGCAGCCAGACGACTAGCCGCTTCGAGACCCAGTACTTC.